This T cell receptor beta chain was captured in a study of cytomegalovirus exposure and HLA in healthy donors (TCRdb year 2017). Regarding the complete study: An earlier analysis of several hundred of the donors reported roughly 270 Gb of sequence data and 120 million or so unique TCR beta sequences from about 179 million T cells. An early release covering just under 650 HLA-typed donors comprised about 290 gigabases of sequencing data and around 80 million unique TCR sequences. The genetic ancestry cluster associated with self-reported Caucasian donors included around 76% of the approximately 430 genotyped donors. The study aimed to test whether signatures of past pathogen exposure could be identified by cataloging public T cell receptors. The T cell repertoires of several hundred subjects were profiled by immunosequencing and related to cytomegalovirus serostatus. Along with the approximately 650-subject first cohort, a separate validation cohort of over a hundred different subjects was used. To predict cytomegalovirus infection status, the study brought together high-throughput TCR immunosequencing, statistical association of individual TCRs with disease status, and machine learning. A later analysis re-examined previously published TCR beta repertoires from more than 550 donors and added high-resolution HLA genotyping to investigate patterns of TCR occurrence. Rather than drawing on any new phenotypic data, the later analysis identified candidate immune exposures from TCR beta sequences and the way those sequences occurred across donors. In an earlier analysis of 500 to 650 of the donors, high-throughput TCR beta sequencing was used to judge whether each TCR beta V gene segment behaved as functional or pseudogenic. Donor age, sex, ethnicity and CMV serostatus were collected together with the repertoire data. Genome-wide SNP genotypes for about 60% of the roughly 700 donors were used in a later genetic analysis, which treated that subset as a discovery cohort. All discovery cohort repertoires had been generated on a single sequencing platform. HLA typing included class I and class II loci at four-digit resolution. Typing coverage varied by locus: roughly 629-640 donors for A, B, C, DRB1 and DQB1; around 560 for DQA1; around 610 for DPA1; approximately 470 for DPB1. Because of strong linkage in the cohort, four to six DR-DQ haplotypes were treated as single units for association and clustering. On average, roughly 200,000 unique TCR beta nucleotide sequences were sequenced per donor among a few hundred genotyped donors of the cohort, with roughly 19% of those sequences being non-productive.

Including cysteine and phenylalanine, the CDR3 has 12 amino acids. Only the CDR3 portion is preserved as DNA: 36 bases, with reading frame beginning at the first base. From the germline V gene, CDR1 is SQVTM and CDR2 is ANQGSEA. Between the V and J ends, shortened by 5 bases and 5 bases respectively, the junction contains 10 bases. Library preparation was by the immunoSEQ multiplex PCR assay. For the multiplex PCR, a mixture combining 60 forward primers for TCR Vbeta segments and 13 reverse primers for TCR Jbeta segments was used. A multiplex PCR assay on genomic DNA amplified the CDR3 region of rearranged TCR beta genes. The amplified TCR beta libraries were sequenced on the Illumina HiSeq System as 87-base-pair reads. The authors' pipeline ran thus. Across the 670 or so repertoires, a later analysis counted tens of millions of unique TCR beta chains, 9 million to 14 million of which were shared by at least two donors. Raw reads were error-corrected and collapsed into unique sequences with a nearest-neighbor algorithm that merged closely related sequences to remove PCR and sequencing errors. To assign V, D and J gene segments, CDR3 sequences were aligned to IMGT reference sequences. For a sequence to be retained, at least a six-nucleotide match to both a V gene segment and a J gene segment was required. Rearrangements were called productive when the CDR3 lacked stop codons and stayed in frame with V and J; all others were non-productive. Following IMGT convention, CDR3 was defined as the stretch from the second conserved V-encoded cysteine up to the conserved J-encoded phenylalanine. Sequences without an unambiguous match to a single V gene segment were excluded from the earlier analysis of a few hundred of the donors. In an earlier analysis of approximately 560 of the donors, a V segment was called functional when productive rearrangements were above 56.7%, and segregating when the standard deviation between donors exceeded 5%. A statistical classification framework was developed to diagnose cytomegalovirus status using the catalog of TCR beta chain sequences. A later analysis assigned V and J genes by comparing TCR nucleotide sequences with IMGT/GENE-DB human TR gene sequences. A later analysis assigned CDR3 sequences and most-parsimonious VDJ recombination scenarios with the TCRdist pipeline. In a later analysis, every TCR beta chain was defined by the combination of its CDR3 amino acid sequence and its V-gene family, and reads without a unique V-gene family were dropped. In a later analysis, around 650 highly shared, low-generation-probability nucleotide sequences were removed to address suspected cross-contamination and a sequencing artifact. In a later analysis, a clonal expansion index for each public chain was calculated from normalized within-repertoire ranks of inferred template counts. In a later analysis, generation probabilities were computed using a VDJ recombination model fitted to out-of-frame rearrangements, and the results were checked against IGoR. In a later analysis, hypergeometric tests were used to score TCR-TCR, TCR-HLA and TCR-CMV co-occurrence, with a repertoire-size bias correction applied to TCR pairs. To estimate false discovery rates, a later analysis permuted the HLA or CMV assignments 20 times. A later analysis grouped co-occurring TCRs with DBSCAN, adding TCRdist sequence similarity when clustering within HLA-allele-positive subsets. Repertoires with fewer than 30,000 or more than 120,000 public chains were left out of co-occurrence clustering, as were five repertoires with anomalous nucleotide sharing. Imported from immuneACCESS, the table was reduced by TCRdb to in-frame sequences with V and J called. These copies leave out some clones; in studies compared against another copy, an unresolved V gene accounts for under half, and the cause of the remainder is not known. The V and J calls and clone size are taken from that table; D and trimming were inferred from the DNA. For this sample the table gives 200,000 to 250,000 clones, of which 76% were detected only once. The ten most abundant clones make up 0.63% of the sample.

Comments on this clone: There is no known antigen for this receptor. No clone much larger than this one lies a single base away; base qualities are absent.

In total, approximately 610 healthy bone marrow donors made up the cohort. Cohort members were all nominally healthy when sampled, although unrecorded immune exposures were likely present. The donor tested CMV seronegative, placing the donor among the approximately 400 seronegative members of the cohort. A peripheral blood sample was collected from each donor, and TCR beta sequencing was performed on peripheral blood mononuclear cells. The Qiagen DNeasy Blood Extraction Kit was used to extract genomic DNA from the blood cell samples. What the authors observed across the whole study: In a later analysis, some 18,000 TCR beta sequences were associated with specific HLA alleles at a false discovery rate of 0.05. In vitro tests confirmed that a few of the cytomegalovirus-associated TCR beta chains recognize cytomegalovirus antigens. The presence/absence analyses assumed that sequencing depth was roughly uniform across donors, and that assumption may not be true. Because some donors lacked HLA typing at each locus, the association tests relied only on the typed subset. When HLA alleles, especially DR and DQ, strongly co-occurred, TCR associations were difficult to assign to individual alleles. In a later analysis, HLA-associated TCR beta chains were found to be more clonally expanded and to have lower generation probabilities than equally common non-associated chains. Across donors, most TCR sequences were observed very rarely, whereas some public TCRs were present in many individuals. Several of the top co-occurrence clusters appeared to be linked to parvovirus B19, influenza, CMV and Epstein-Barr virus, according to a later analysis. The authors suggested that the approach could potentially be extended to other disease states and immunological phenotypes. Only TCR beta chains were sequenced in this cohort, and the absence of alpha or paired-chain data limited detectable features. The classifier was reported to diagnose cytomegalovirus status with high specificity and sensitivity in both the original cohort and the validation cohort. Correlated functional status among segregating V segments might reflect linkage disequilibrium, but an unknown experimental factor could not be ruled out. Most CMV-associated TCR beta chains appeared to be HLA-restricted in a later analysis, and the HLA associations seemed to be driven largely by CMV exposure. An association between a missense DCLRE1C variant and V-gene and J-gene trimming of TCR beta chains was found in a later genetic analysis and replicated in an independent cohort. According to a later genetic analysis, donors in an Asian-associated ancestry cluster had fewer N-insertions in productive TCRs than the approximately 710-donor mean. A further reported finding was that TCR beta sequences accurately predicted the HLA-A and HLA-B alleles for most subjects in the first cohort. A later analysis found that TCR association rates varied across HLA loci, with DRB1 alleles showing the most associated TCRs and HLA-C alleles the fewest. The study gave a list of around 170 TCR beta chains associated with cytomegalovirus. CMV serostatus was the only immune exposure information available for the cohort. Some IMGT-functional V segments, including TRBV6-2 and TRBV6-3, could not be distinguished by the 87-base-pair reads and were therefore excluded. A group of highly shared sequence variants was considered likely to be a technical artifact of the sequencing pipeline. An earlier analysis of approximately 570 of the donors showed that most TCR beta V segments appeared in productive rearrangements either about 90% or about 30% of the time, which broadly matched IMGT annotations. The earlier analysis of some 540 of the donors excluded 15 to 20 rarely observed V segments, including chromosome 9 orphons, because counts were too low.

Specimen: PBMCs. This TCR was sampled from a man aged 18 to 29 in good health and CMV-seronegative. The sequence is built from TRBV29-1 and TRBJ1-5, with TRBD1 as a weak D call on 5 bases. The sequenced DNA: TGCAGCGTTTCAGGGCTCGATCAGCCCCAGCATTTT. Its protein product is CSVSGLDQPQHF.